The next 11 T cell receptor beta chains were all read from a single sample in a study of blood T cell repertoires in COVID-19. Using immunoSEQ multiplex PCR, the repertoire was profiled, and TCRdb retains in-frame clones only, with some absent. The sample contains a few hundred thousand clones, around 84% of which appear only once. The sample taken for sequencing was peripheral blood. These receptors came from a human donor with acute or convalescent COVID-19. The donor label of this sample is uncertain.

The chain combines TRBV15 with TRBJ2-6; D call uncertain. CDR1 LNHNV and CDR2 YYDKDF come from the germline V gene (reference sequence). Deletions cut 1 base from V and 0 bases from J, with 4 bases between. The CDR3 has 15 amino acids. The CDR3 loop is CATSRGDSGANVLTF. The CDR3 nucleotides are TGTGCCACCAGCAGAGGAGACTCTGGGGCCAACGTCCTGACTTTC.

V and J are TRBV19 and TRBJ2-1; 10 bases fit TRBD2. V was clipped by 1 base and J by 9 bases; unmatched bases: 6. Germline V gene lookup returns CDR1 LNHDA and CDR2 SQIVND (reference sequence). This CDR3 is 15 amino acids long. CDR3 DNA: TGTGCCAGTAGTATAGGGCTAGCGGGAGTAAGTGAGCAGTTCTTC. This sequence encodes CASSIGLAGVSEQFF.

The CDR3 reads CASSQPDRSNTGELFF. DNA of the CDR3: TGCGCCAGCAGCCAACCTGACAGGTCGAACACCGGGGAGCTGTTTTTT. The chain recombines TRBV4-1 with TRBJ2-2, with a tentative D call TRBD1 (6 bases). This CDR3 is 16 amino acids long. Germline V CDR1 and CDR2: MGHRA, YSYEKL. Trimming shortened V by 2 bases and J by 0 bases, and 10 bases separated the two germline ends.

The chain carries TRBV28 and TRBJ1-2; D is perhaps TRBD1 (6 bases). CDR3 length: 12 amino acids. The germline V and J ends were trimmed by 4 bases and 8 bases, with 11 bases remaining between them. CDR1 and CDR2 from the germline V gene are MDHEN and SYDVKM. Here the CDR3 reads CASSSYRGGYTF. The CDR3 bases are TGTGCCAGCAGTTCTTATAGGGGGGGCTACACCTTC.

The chain combines TRBV12-3 or TRBV12-4 with TRBJ1-2, with 7 bases that match TRBD1. J gave up 2 bases and V 6 bases, and 3 bases lay outside the gene matches. CDR3 length: 13 amino acids. The CDR3 sequence: CASSYRGNYGYTF. The DNA for the CDR3 is TGTGCCAGCAGCTACAGGGGAAACTATGGCTACACCTTC.

The rearrangement links TRBV20-1 to TRBJ2-2, with 7 bases fitting TRBD2. The J segment lost 0 bases and the V segment lost 3 bases, leaving 7 bases of the junction unmatched. This CDR3 is built from 16 residues. Germline lookup yields CDR1 DFQATT and CDR2 SNEGSKA (reference sequence). CDR3 residues: CSASLLATTNTGELFF. The DNA of the CDR3 is TGCAGTGCTAGTCTACTAGCGACTACGAACACCGGGGAGCTGTTTTTT.

The V gene is TRBV7-8, the J gene TRBJ1-6, with D possibly matching TRBD1 (5 bases). Trimming pared 8 bases from V and 9 bases from J, leaving 14 bases between. CDR1 SGHVS and CDR2 FQNEAQ come from the germline V gene. The CDR3 spans 13 residues. CDR3 nucleotide sequence: TGTGCCAGCGGGACGGGAGATACTTCACCCCTCCACTTT. This translates into CASGTGDTSPLHF.

This chain connects TRBV7-2 to TRBJ2-7; no definite D call. Germline V gene sequence: CDR1 SGHTA, CDR2 FQGNSA. V dropped 5 bases and J dropped 2 bases, with 10 bases sitting between them. The CDR3 runs to 13 residues. The CDR3 DNA is TGTGCCAGCAGCCTCCAGGTGGCCTACGAGCAGTACTTC. Its translation: CASSLQVAYEQYF.

The chain couples TRBV19 to TRBJ1-3; D unresolved. Germline assignment: CDR1 LNHDA and CDR2 SQIVND (reference sequence). The CDR3 runs to 16 residues. Deletions cut 7 bases from V and 2 bases from J, with 18 bases between. Here the CDR3 reads CASTIARPRAGNTIYF. In nucleotides, the CDR3 is TGTGCCAGTACCATCGCCCGCCCCCGGGCTGGAAACACCATATATTTT.

This CDR3 is CASSWSYNEQFF. CDR3 bases: TGTGCCAGCAGTTGGAGCTACAATGAGCAGTTCTTC. This rearrangement joins TRBV12-3 or TRBV12-4 to TRBJ2-1; D unresolved. The CDR3 has 12 residues. V was cut by 4 bases and J by 3 bases, with 4 bases left in between.

The V and J genes are TRBV15 and TRBJ1-3, with D possibly being TRBD1 (5 bases). V lost 3 bases, J lost 5 bases, and 14 bases lay in between. Germline V gene sequence: CDR1 LNHNV, CDR2 YYDKDF (reference sequence). This CDR3 has 15 residues. CDR3 region: CATSRQGGARNTIYF. CDR3 coding DNA: TGTGCCACCAGCAGGCAGGGCGGCGCCCGAAACACCATATATTTT. The variable domain in full, with the rest retrieved from reference TRBV15 and TRBJ1-3, is DAMVIQNPRYQVTQFGKPVTLSCSQTLNHNVMYWYQQKSSQAPKLLFHYYDKDFNNEADTPDNFQSRRPNTSFCFLDIRSPGLGDTAMYLCATSRQGGARNTIYFGEGSWLTVV.